This TCR beta chain was sequenced during a study of beta chain features in type 1 diabetes. Whole-study context: Sorted cells, about 98,000,000 in number, were examined across all samples. Study outcomes and limitations: These data did not resolve whether HLA type affects TCRB rearrangement. TCRB CDR3s from Type 1 diabetes patients were moderately but significantly shorter in all four CD4+ subsets.

Sequencing targeted expressed TCRB transcripts, as all isolated RNA had been reverse transcribed. The method was immunoSEQ multiplex PCR; TCRdb's version includes in-frame clones alone and lacks a portion of them. Here the sample spans 350,000 to 450,000 clones, approximately 12% being singletons. Looked up from germline, CDR1 is MNHEY and CDR2 is SMNVEV (reference sequence). The CDR3 is 13 amino acids. V lost 8 bases and J lost 6, with 16 bases in between. This clone was seen more than once but under ten times. Its matching antigen is unknown. Central memory, naive, regulatory and stem cell-like memory CD4+ cells were sorted by CD45RO/CCR7/CD25/CD127/CD95/CD27.

The specimen sequenced was naive CD4+ T cells from blood. This chain links TRBV27 with TRBJ1-1; D call uncertain. This clonotype was obtained from a woman aged 18-30 years with type 1 diabetes. This CDR3 reads CASRPLGGAEAFF. The CDR3 nucleotides are TGTGCCAGCCGCCCTTTAGGCGGAGCTGAAGCTTTCTTT.